This T cell receptor beta chain was found in a study of blood T cell repertoires in COVID-19. Across the whole study: COVID-19 samples collected from the United States, Italy and Spain covered acute and convalescent phases.

The data were produced by immunoSEQ multiplex PCR, yet TCRdb's version contains in-frame clones alone and is incomplete. The sample records around 470,000 clones, roughly 87% being singletons. The CDR3 contains 15 residues. With 4 bases clipped from V and 8 bases from J, the junction kept 9 bases outside the gene matches. Looked up from germline, CDR1 is MDHEN and CDR2 is SYDVKM. Clinical history reported by participants formed the basis on which cohorts were assigned. The chain employs TRBV28 and TRBJ1-4, with 8 bases lining up with TRBD1. This receptor was taken from a man between 18 and 35 years old who had recovered from COVID-19. Sequenced sample: PBMCs or T cells enriched from blood (not recorded which). Here the CDR3 reads CASSSSGGAKEKLFF. The DNA for the CDR3 is TGTGCCAGCAGTTCCTCAGGGGGCGCGAAAGAAAAACTGTTTTTT.